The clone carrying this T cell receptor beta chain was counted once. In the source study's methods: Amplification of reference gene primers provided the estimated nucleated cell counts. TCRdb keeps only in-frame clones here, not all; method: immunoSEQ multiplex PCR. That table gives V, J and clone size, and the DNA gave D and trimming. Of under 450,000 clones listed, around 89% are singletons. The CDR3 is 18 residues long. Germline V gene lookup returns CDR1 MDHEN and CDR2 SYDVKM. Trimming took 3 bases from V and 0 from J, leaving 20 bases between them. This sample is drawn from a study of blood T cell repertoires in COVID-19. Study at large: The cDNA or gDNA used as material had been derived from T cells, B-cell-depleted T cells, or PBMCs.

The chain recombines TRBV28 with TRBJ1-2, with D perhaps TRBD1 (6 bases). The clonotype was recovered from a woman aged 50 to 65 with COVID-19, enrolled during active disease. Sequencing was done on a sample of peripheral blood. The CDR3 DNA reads TGTGCCAGCAGTTTGGACCTCCGACGGGACATCCCTAACTATGGCTACACCTTC. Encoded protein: CASSLDLRRDIPNYGYTF.